This TCR beta chain was profiled in a study of post-analysis software for immune sequencing data. Across the study: The cohort encompassed relapsing-remitting, secondary progressive and progressive-relapsing multiple sclerosis disease courses. Study-wide results and caveats: In multiple sclerosis, normalized Chao1 diversity was significantly below that of controls. In patients, TRBV5-6, TRBV5-1 and TRBV20-1 belonged to roughly five TRBV segments found more frequently than in controls.

This clonotype appeared once. The antigen is not known. Germline-derived CDR1 and CDR2 are DFQATT and SNEGSKA (reference sequence). V shed 6 bases, J shed 5 bases, and the junction held 4 bases outside the gene matches. The CDR3 is 13 amino acids. Tagging with unique molecular identifiers was a feature of the TCR beta cDNA libraries. TCRdb redid the calling of the PCR reads with MiXCR, one entry per CDR3 protein. The sample consists of about 820,000 distinct CDR3 sequences, roughly 50% of them appearing once. Sequencing input: blood. The receptor comes from a girl between 5 and 17 years old with multiple sclerosis. The V and J genes are TRBV20-1 and TRBJ2-1, with TRBD2 matching 10 bases. The CDR3 loop reads CSAKLAGNNEQFF. The CDR3 nucleotides read TGCAGTGCCAAACTAGCGGGGAACAATGAGCAGTTCTTC.